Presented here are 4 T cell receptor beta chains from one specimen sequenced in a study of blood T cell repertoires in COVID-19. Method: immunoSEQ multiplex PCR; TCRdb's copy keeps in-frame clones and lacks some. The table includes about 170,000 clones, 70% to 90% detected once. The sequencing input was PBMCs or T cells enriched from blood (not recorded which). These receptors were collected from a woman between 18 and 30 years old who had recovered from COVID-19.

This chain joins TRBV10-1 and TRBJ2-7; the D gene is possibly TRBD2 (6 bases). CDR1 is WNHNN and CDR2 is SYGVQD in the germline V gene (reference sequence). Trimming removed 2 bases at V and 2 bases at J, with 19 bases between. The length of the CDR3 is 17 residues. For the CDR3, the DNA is TGCGCCAGCAGTGAGAACATTAGCGGTTCCGGGACCTACGAGCAGTACTTC. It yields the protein CASSENISGSGTYEQYF.

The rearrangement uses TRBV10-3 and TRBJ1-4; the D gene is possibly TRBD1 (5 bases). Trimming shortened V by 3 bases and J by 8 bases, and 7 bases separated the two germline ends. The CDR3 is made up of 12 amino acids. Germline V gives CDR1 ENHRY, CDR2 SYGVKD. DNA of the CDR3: TGTGCCATCAGTGACGACAGAGAAAAACTGTTTTTT. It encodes CAISDDREKLFF.

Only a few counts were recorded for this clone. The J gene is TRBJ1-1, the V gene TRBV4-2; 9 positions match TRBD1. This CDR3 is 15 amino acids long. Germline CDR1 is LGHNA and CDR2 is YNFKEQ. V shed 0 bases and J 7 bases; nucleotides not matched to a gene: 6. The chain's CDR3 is CASSQEGQGRFEAFF. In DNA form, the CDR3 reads TGTGCCAGCAGCCAAGAAGGACAGGGGCGCTTTGAAGCTTTCTTT.

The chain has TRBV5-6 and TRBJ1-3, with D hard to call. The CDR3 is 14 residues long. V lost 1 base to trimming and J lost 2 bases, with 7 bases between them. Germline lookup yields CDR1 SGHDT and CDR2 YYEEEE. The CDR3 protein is CASSLWSAGNTIYF. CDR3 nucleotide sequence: TGTGCCAGCAGCTTGTGGAGCGCTGGAAACACCATATATTTT.